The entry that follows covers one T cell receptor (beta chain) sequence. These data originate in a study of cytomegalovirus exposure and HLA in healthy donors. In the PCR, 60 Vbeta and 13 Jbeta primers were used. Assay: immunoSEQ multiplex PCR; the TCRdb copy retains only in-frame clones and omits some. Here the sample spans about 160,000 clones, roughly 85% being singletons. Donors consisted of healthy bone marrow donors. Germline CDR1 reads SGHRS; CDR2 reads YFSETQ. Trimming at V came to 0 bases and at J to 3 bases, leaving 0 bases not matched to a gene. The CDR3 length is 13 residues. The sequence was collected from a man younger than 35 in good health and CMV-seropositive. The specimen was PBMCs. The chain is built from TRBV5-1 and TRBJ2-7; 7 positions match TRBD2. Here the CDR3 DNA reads TGCGCCAGCAGCTTGGGGGGGGGCTACGAGCAGTACTTC. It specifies CASSLGGGYEQYF.